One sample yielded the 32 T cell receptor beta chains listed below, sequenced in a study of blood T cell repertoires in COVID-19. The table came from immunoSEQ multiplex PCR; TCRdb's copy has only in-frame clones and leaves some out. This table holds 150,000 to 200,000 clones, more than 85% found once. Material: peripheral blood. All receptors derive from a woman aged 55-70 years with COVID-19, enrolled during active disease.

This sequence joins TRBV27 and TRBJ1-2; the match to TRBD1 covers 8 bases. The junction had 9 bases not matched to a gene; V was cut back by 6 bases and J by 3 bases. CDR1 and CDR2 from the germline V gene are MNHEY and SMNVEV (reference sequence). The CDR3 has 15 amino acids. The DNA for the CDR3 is TGTGCCAGCAGCCCCAGGCAGGGGGCCCACTATGGCTACACCTTC. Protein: CASSPRQGAHYGYTF.

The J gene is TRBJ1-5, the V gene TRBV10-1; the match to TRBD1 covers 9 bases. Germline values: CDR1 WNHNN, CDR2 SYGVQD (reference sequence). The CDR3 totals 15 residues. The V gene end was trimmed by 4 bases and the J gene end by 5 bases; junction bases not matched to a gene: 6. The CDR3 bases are TGCGCCAGCAGTGTAAACAGGGGGCTCGATCAGCCCCAGCATTTT. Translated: CASSVNRGLDQPQHF.

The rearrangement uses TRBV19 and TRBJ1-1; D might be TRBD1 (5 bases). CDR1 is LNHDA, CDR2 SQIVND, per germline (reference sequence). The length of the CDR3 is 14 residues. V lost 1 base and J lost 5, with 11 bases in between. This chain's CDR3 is CASSIVAGETEAFF. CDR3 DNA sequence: TGTGCCAGTAGTATAGTGGCGGGGGAGACTGAAGCTTTCTTT.

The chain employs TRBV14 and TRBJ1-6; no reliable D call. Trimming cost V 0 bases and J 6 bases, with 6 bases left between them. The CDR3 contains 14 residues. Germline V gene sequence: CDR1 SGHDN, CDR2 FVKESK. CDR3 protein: CASSQELFNSPLHF. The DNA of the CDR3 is TGTGCCAGCAGCCAAGAACTCTTTAATTCACCCCTCCACTTT.

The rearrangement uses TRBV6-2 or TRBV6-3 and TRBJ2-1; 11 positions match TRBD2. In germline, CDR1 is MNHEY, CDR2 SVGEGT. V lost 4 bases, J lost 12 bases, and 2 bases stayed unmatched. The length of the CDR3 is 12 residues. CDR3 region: CASSFLAGGQFF. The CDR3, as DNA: TGTGCCAGCAGTTTCCTAGCGGGGGGGCAGTTCTTC.

The CDR3 protein is CATSYPGLARRGSAQYF. As DNA, the CDR3 is TGTGCCACCAGCTACCCGGGACTAGCTCGACGGGGGTCGGCCCAGTACTTC. V usage is TRBV15 and J usage is TRBJ2-5, with TRBD2 matching over 9 bases. The CDR3 is 17 residues long. V gave up 5 bases and J gave up 9 bases; unmatched junction bases: 19. Germline V gene data show CDR1 as LNHNV and CDR2 as YYDKDF (reference sequence).

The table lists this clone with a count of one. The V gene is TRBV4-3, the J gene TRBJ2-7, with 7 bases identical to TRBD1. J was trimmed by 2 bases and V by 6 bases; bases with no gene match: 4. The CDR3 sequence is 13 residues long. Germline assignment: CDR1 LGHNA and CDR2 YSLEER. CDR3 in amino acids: CASSLTGAYEQYF. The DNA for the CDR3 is TGCGCCAGCAGTCTTACAGGGGCCTACGAGCAGTACTTC.

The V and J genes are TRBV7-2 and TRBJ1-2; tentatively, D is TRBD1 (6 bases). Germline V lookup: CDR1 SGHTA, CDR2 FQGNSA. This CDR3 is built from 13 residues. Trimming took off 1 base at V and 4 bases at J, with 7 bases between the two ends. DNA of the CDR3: TGTGCCAGCAGCTTAGGCAGGGGCTATGGCTACACCTTC. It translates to CASSLGRGYGYTF.

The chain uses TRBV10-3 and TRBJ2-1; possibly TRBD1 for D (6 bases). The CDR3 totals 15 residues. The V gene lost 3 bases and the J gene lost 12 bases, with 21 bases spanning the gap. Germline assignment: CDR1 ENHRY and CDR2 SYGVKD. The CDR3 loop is CAISDRTETLMGQFF. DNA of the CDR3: TGTGCCATCAGTGACAGGACAGAGACTTTAATGGGGCAGTTCTTC.

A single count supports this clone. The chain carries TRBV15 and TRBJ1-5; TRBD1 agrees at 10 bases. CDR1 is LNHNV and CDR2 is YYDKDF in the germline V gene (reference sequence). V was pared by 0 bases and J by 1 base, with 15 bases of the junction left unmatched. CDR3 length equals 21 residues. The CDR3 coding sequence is TGTGCCACCAGCAGAGATGGAGTAGGACAGGGGGAGACTTTAAGCAATCAGCCCCAGCATTTT. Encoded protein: CATSRDGVGQGETLSNQPQHF.

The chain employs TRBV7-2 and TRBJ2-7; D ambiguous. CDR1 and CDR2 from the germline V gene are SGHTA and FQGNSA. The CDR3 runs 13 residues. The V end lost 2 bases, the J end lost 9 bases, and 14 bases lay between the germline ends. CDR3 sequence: CASSLLGTVSQYF. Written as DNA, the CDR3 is TGTGCCAGCAGCTTACTAGGTACGGTGTCGCAGTACTTC.

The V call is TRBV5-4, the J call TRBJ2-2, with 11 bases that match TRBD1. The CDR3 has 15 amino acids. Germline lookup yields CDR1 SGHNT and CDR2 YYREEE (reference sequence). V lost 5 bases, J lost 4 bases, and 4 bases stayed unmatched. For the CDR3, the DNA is TGTGCCAGCAGTTCCGGGACAGGGGGCACCGGGGAGCTGTTTTTT. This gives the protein CASSSGTGGTGELFF.

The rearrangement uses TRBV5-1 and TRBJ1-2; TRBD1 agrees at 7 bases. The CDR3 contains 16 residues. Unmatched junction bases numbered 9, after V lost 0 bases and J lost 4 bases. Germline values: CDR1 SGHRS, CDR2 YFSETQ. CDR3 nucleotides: TGCGCCAGCAGCTTGGCCTCCCGACAGGGCCCCTATGGCTACACCTTC. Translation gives CASSLASRQGPYGYTF.

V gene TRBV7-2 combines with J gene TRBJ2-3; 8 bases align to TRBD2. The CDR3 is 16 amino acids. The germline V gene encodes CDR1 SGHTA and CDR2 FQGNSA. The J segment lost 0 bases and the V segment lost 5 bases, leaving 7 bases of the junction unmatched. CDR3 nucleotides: TGTGCCAGCAGCACAATGGGACTAGATAGCACAGATACGCAGTATTTT. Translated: CASSTMGLDSTDTQYF.

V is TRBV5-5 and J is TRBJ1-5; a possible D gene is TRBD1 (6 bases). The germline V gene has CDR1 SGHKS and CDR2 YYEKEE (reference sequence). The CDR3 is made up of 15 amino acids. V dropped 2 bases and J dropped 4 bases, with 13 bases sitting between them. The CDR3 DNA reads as TGTGCCAGCAGCTTACGTTACAGGGCGAATCAGCCCCAGCATTTT. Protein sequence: CASSLRYRANQPQHF.

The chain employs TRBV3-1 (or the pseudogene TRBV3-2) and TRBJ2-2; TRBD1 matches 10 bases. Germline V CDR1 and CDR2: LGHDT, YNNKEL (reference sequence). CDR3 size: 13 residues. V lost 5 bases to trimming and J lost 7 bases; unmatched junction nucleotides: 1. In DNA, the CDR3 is TGTGCCAGCAGCGGGACAGGGGACGGGGAGCTGTTTTTT. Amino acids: CASSGTGDGELFF.

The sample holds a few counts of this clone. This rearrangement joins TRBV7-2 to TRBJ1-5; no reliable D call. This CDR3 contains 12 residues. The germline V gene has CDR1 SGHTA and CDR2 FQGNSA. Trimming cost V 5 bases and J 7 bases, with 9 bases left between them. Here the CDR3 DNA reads TGTGCCAGCAGCCAACTAGGGCAGCCCCAGCATTTT. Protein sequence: CASSQLGQPQHF.

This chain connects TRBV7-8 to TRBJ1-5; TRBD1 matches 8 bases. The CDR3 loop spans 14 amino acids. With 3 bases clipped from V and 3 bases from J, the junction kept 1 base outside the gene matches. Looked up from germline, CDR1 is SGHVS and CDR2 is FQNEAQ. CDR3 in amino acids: CASSLTGVNQPQHF. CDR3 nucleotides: TGTGCCAGCAGCTTGACAGGGGTCAATCAGCCCCAGCATTTT.

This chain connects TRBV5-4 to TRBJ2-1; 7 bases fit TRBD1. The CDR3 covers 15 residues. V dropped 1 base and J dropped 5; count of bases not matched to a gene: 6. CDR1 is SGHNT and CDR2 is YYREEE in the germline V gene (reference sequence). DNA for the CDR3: TGTGCCAGCAGCTTGAGGACAGGAACTAACAATGAGCAGTTCTTC. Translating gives CASSLRTGTNNEQFF.

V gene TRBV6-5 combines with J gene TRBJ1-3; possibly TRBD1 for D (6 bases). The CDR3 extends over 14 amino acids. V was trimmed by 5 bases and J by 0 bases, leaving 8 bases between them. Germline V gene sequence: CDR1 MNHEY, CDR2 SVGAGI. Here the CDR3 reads CASSRTVSGNTIYF. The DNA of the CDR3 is TGTGCCAGCAGTCGGACAGTCTCTGGAAACACCATATATTTT.

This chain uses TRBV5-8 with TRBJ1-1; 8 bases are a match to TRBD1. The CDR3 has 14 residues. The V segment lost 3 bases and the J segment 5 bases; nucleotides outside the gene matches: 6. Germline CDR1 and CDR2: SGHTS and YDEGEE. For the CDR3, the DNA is TGTGCCAGCAGCTGGGAACAGGGGGTAACTGAAGCTTTCTTT. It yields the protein CASSWEQGVTEAFF.

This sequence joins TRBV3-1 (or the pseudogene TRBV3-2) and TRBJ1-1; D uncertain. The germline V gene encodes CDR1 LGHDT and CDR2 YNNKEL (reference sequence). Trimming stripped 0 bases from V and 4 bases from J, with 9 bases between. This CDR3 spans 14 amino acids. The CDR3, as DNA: TGTGCCAGCAGCCAAGATGCCAGGTTCACTGAAGCTTTCTTT. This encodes CASSQDARFTEAFF.

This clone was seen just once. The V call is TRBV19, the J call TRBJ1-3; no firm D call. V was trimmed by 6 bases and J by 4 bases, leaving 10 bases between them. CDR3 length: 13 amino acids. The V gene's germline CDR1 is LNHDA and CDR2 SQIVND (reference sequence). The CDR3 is CASSEGRGNTIYF. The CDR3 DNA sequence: TGTGCCAGTAGCGAAGGGAGGGGAAACACCATATATTTT.

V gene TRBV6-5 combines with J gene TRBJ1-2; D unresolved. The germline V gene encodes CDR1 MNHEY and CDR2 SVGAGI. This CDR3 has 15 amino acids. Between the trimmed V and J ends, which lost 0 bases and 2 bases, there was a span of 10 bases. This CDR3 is CASSYSLAENYGYTF. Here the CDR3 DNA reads TGTGCCAGCAGTTACTCCCTCGCGGAAAACTATGGCTACACCTTC.

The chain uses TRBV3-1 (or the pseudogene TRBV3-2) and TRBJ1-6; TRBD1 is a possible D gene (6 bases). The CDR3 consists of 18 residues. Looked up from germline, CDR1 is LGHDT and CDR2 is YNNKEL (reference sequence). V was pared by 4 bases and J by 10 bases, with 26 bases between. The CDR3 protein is CASSRHASNRAQESPLHF. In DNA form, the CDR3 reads TGTGCCAGCAGCCGACACGCCTCGAACAGGGCGCAGGAATCACCCCTCCACTTT.

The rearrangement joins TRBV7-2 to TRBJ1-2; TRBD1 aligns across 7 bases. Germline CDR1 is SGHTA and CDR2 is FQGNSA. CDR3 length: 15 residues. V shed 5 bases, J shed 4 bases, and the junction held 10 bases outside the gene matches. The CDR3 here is CASSVYRGDSYGYTF. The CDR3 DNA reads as TGTGCCAGCAGCGTATACAGGGGTGATTCCTATGGCTACACCTTC.

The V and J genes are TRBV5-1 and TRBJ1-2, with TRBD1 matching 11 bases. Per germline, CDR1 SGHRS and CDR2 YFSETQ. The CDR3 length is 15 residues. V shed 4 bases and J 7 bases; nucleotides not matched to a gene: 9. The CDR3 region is CASSLGGQGASGYTF. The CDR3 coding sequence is TGCGCCAGCAGCCTGGGCGGACAGGGGGCGTCTGGCTACACCTTC.

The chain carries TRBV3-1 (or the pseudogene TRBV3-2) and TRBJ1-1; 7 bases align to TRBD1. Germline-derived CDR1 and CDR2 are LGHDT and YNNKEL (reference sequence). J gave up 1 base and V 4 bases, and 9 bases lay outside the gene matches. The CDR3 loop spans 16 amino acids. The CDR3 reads CASSRQGTVKNTEAFF. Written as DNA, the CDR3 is TGTGCCAGCAGCCGTCAGGGGACAGTTAAGAACACTGAAGCTTTCTTT.

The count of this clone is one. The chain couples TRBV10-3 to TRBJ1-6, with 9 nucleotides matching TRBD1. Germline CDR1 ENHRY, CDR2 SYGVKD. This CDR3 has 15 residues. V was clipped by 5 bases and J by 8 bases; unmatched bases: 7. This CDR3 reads CAISSSGQGDSPLHF. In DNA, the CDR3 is TGTGCCATCAGTAGTTCGGGACAGGGAGATTCACCCCTCCACTTT.

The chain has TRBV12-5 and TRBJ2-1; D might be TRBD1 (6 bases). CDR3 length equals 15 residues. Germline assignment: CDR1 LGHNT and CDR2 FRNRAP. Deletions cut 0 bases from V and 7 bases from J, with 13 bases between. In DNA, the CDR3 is TGTGCTAGTGGTTTGGTAGTGGGGGCGGGTAATGAGCAGTTCTTC. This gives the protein CASGLVVGAGNEQFF.

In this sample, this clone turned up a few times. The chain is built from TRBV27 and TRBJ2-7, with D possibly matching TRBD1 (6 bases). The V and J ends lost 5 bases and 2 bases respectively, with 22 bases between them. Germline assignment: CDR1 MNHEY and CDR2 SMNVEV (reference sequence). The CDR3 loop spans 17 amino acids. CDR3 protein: CASSPSLGQILTYEQYF. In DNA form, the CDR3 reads TGTGCCAGCAGTCCGTCGTTAGGACAGATTCTTACCTACGAGCAGTACTTC.

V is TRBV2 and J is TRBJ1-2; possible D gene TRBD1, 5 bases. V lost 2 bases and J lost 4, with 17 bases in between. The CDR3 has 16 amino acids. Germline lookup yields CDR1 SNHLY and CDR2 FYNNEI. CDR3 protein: CASSEIGGRGSYGYTF. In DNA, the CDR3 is TGTGCCAGCAGTGAAATAGGAGGGCGGGGGTCCTATGGCTACACCTTC. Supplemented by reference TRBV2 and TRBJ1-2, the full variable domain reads EPEVTQTPSHQVTQMGQEVILRCVPISNHLYFYWYRQILGQKVEFLVSFYNNEISEKSEIFDDQFSVERPDGSNFTLKIRSTKLEDSAMYFCASSEIGGRGSYGYTFGSGTRLTVV.